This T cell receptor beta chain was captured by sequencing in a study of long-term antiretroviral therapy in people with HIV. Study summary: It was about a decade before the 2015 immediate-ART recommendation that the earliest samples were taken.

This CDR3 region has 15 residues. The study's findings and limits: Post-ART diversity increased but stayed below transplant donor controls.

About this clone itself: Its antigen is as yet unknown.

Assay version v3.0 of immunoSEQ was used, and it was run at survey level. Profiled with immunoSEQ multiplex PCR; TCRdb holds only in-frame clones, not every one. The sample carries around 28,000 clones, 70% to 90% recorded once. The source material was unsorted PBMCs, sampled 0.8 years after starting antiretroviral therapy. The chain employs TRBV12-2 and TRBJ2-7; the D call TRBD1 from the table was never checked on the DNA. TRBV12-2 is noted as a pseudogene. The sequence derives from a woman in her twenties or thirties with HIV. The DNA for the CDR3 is TGTGCGCAAGTGCACATCAGGGGCAGCTCCTACGAGCAGTACGTC. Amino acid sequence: CAQVHIRGSSYEQYV.